Listed below are T cell receptor beta chains from one sample, sequenced in a study of blood T cell repertoires in COVID-19. Produced via immunoSEQ multiplex PCR; TCRdb's table is partial and in-frame only. Among tens of thousands of clones listed, 65% to 85% were seen once. The specimen sequenced was peripheral blood. These receptors were obtained from a human donor with active or convalescent COVID-19. The donor label of this sample is uncertain. The CDR3 runs from the conserved cysteine through the conserved F or W. Only some rows state a clone size, as once, few, many or a class for expanded clones.

CASSLGTSGVPDTQYF	-	TRBV7-7	TRBJ2-3
CASSLVRTSGRGRTGELFF	-	TRBV11-2	TRBJ2-2
CASSSEGTGAAMEQYF	-	TRBV18	TRBJ2-7
CSVEKLREASYNEQFF	-	TRBV29-1	TRBJ2-1
CASSLGGTVGETQYF	-	TRBV28	TRBJ2-5
CASSAGTATNEKLFF	-	TRBV11-3	TRBJ1-4
CASSPGTGLRYNEQFF	-	TRBV6-2/TRBV6-3	TRBJ2-1
CASITREALNEQFF	many	TRBV5-4	TRBJ2-1
CARSQTLRTSESYNEQFF	-	TRBV5-3	TRBJ2-1
CASSQAYEKLFF	-	TRBV4-1	TRBJ1-4
CASRKSGGRPYEQYF	-	TRBV6-5	TRBJ2-7
CASSIGGGTRNSPLHF	once	TRBV19	TRBJ1-6
CATSDFQDNQPQHF	-	TRBV24-1	TRBJ1-5
CASSVSGGVAEAFF	-	TRBV4-1	TRBJ1-1
CATSARPGGSQPQHF	-	TRBV15	TRBJ1-5
CASSNDMNYGYTF	-	TRBV7-3	TRBJ1-2